This is a list of T cell receptor beta chains from one sample in a study of B cell selection in AIRE deficiency. Sequenced by immunoSEQ multiplex PCR; TCRdb stores in-frame clones only, minus some. This table holds around 14,000 clones, 90% to 95% found once. Sequencing used Tregs sorted from PBMCs. The source of these receptors is a human donor with AIRE deficiency. Each CDR3 is given with its conserved first and last residue. The D gene is left open where the match is weak. The size entry is marked missing in some rows and otherwise reads once, few, many or a size class.

j_call,clone_size,d_call,v_call,cdr3_aa,cdr3_nt
TRBJ2-5,.,.,TRBV6-6,CASSYVETQYF,TGTGCCAGCAGTTATGTGGAGACCCAGTACTTC
TRBJ2-7,.,.,TRBV6-6,CASGVTYEQYF,TGTGCCAGCGGGGTTACCTACGAGCAGTACTTC
TRBJ1-1,.,.,TRBV18,CASSPNGQPEAFF,TGTGCCAGCTCACCTAATGGACAGCCTGAAGCTTTCTTT
TRBJ2-1,.,.,TRBV28,CASSVRGGTSYNEQFF,TGTGCCAGCAGTGTTCGGGGCGGGACCTCCTACAATGAGCAGTTCTTC
TRBJ2-1,.,TRBD2,TRBV5-1,CASSLALGLAGVYNEQFF,TGCGCCAGCAGCTTGGCCCTGGGACTAGCGGGAGTATATAATGAGCAGTTCTTC
TRBJ2-2,once,.,TRBV7-7,CASSSLSTANTGELFF,TGTGCCAGCAGTTCTCTGTCTACCGCGAACACCGGGGAGCTGTTTTTT
TRBJ2-7,.,.,TRBV28,CASSFRVSYEQYF,TGTGCCAGCAGTTTTCGGGTGTCCTACGAGCAGTACTTC
TRBJ1-4,.,.,TRBV28,CASSFVGRPNEKLFF,TGTGCCAGCAGTTTCGTCGGCAGACCTAATGAAAAACTGTTTTTT
TRBJ2-3,.,.,TRBV4-3,CASSQEPRGTDTQYF,TGCGCCAGCAGCCAAGAGCCACGGGGCACAGATACGCAGTATTTT
TRBJ1-2,.,.,TRBV29-1,CSAEDWVSHLYGYTF,TGCAGCGCTGAGGACTGGGTGTCACACCTTTATGGCTACACCTTC
TRBJ1-2,.,TRBD1,TRBV30,CACPASRQGHYGYTF,TGTGCCTGTCCAGCAAGCCGACAGGGCCACTATGGCTACACCTTC